The present entry profiles one T cell receptor beta chain with its context. Its antigen is still unknown. Sequencing used immunoSEQ multiplex PCR; TCRdb keeps in-frame clones, though not all of them. The data show more than 90,000 clones, with about four fifths seen just once and 16% held by the top ten. Every patient was affected by relapse after autologous stem cell transplantation, while exposure to brentuximab vedotin was not uniform. The data belong to a study of PD-1 blockade in classical Hodgkin lymphoma. The wider study: Nivolumab 3 mg/kg was given intravenously every 2 weeks. The study's findings and limits: Newly diagnosed patients were reported to exhibit reduced baseline TCR diversity relative to healthy donors. Why the repertoires differ is still unclear, perhaps disease activity or prior therapy. Only CD4+ TCR diversity, not CD8+, had risen significantly by C4D1.

V lost 6 bases, J lost 6 bases, and 9 bases lay in between. The CDR3 contains 12 residues. Germline CDR1 is ENHRY and CDR2 is SYGVKD. The TCR sequence derives from a human donor with classical Hodgkin lymphoma. Here the sequenced sample was peripheral blood mononuclear cells (PBMCs), taken before the second cycle of nivolumab. The gene calls are TRBV10-3 and TRBJ2-1; D perhaps matches TRBD2 (6 bases). CDR3 nucleotide sequence: TGTGCCATCAGGGGTAGCGGCAATGAGCAGTTCTTC. It encodes CAIRGSGNEQFF.